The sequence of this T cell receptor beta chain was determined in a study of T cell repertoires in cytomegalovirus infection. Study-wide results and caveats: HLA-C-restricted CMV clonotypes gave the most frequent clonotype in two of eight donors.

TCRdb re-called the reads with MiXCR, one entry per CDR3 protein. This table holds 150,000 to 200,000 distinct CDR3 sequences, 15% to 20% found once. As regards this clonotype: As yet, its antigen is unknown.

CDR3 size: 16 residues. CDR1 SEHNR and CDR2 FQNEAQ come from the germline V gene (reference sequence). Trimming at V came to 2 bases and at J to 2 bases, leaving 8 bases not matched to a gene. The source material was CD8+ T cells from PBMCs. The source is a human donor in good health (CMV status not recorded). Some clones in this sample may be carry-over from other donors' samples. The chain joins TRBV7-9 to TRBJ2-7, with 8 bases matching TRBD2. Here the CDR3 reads CASSLKLAEGAYEQYF. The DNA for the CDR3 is TGTGCCAGCAGCTTAAAACTAGCGGAGGGGGCCTACGAGCAGTACTTC. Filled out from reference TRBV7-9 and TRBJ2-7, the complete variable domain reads DTGVSQNPRHKITKRGQNVTFRCDPISEHNRLYWYRQTLGQGPEFLTYFQNEAQLEKSRLLSDRFSAERPKGSFSTLEIQRTEQGDSAMYLCASSLKLAEGAYEQYFGPGTRLTVT.